This T cell receptor (beta chain) was recovered during a study of CD8+ T cells in alopecia areata. As for the study in general: Among treated patients, oral tofacitinib was administered at 5 to 10 mg twice daily.

This clone was detected only a few times. Per the germline V gene, CDR1 is SQVTM and CDR2 is ANQGSEA. The ends were cut back, 2 bases at V and 0 bases at J, with 7 bases in the middle. CDR3 size: 13 residues. Following extraction, RNA underwent reverse transcription to cDNA, which served as the sequencing template. Only in-frame clones appear in the TCRdb table, and some are missing; sequencing was by immunoSEQ multiplex PCR. The sample records about 160,000 clones, 47% being singletons. V and J are TRBV29-1 and TRBJ1-1; D not certain. Sequenced input: CD4+ T cells sorted from blood. The TCR comes from a human donor with alopecia areata. CDR3 amino acids: CSVENQLNTEAFF. The CDR3 nucleotides read TGCAGCGTTGAAAACCAGTTGAACACTGAAGCTTTCTTT. Filled out from reference TRBV29-1 and TRBJ1-1, the complete variable domain reads SAVISQKPSRDICQRGTSLTIQCQVDSQVTMMFWYRQQPGQSLTLIATANQGSEATYESGFVIDKFPISRPNLTFSTLTVSNMSPEDSSIYLCSVENQLNTEAFFGQGTRLTVV.